This T cell receptor beta chain was sequenced in a study of T cell responses to AZD1222 COVID-19 vaccine. The count of this clone is one. Its antigen is currently unknown. Only in-frame clones appear in the TCRdb table, and some are missing; sequencing was by immunoSEQ multiplex PCR. This repertoire shows some 150,000 clones, 91% found once; its top ten account for roughly 4.7%. Study outcomes and limitations: Mostly white British, mostly female donors; authors suggested clonal diversity may be underestimated.

Deletions cut 3 bases from V and 2 bases from J, with 8 bases between. Germline V gene lookup returns CDR1 MGHRA and CDR2 YSYEKL. The CDR3 sequence is 13 residues long. V is TRBV4-1 and J is TRBJ2-7; no clear D gene. This receptor was obtained from an adult in good health. The sample was peripheral blood, taken on day 0 of AZD1222 vaccination. The CDR3 spells CASSQAHTYEQYF. CDR3 bases: TGCGCCAGCAGCCAGGCTCACACCTACGAGCAGTACTTC.